This TCR beta chain came from a study of glioma-infiltrating T cells after dendritic cell vaccination. Study at large: Patients received autologous tumor lysate-pulsed dendritic cell vaccination between the early 2000s and the early 2010s. Regarding the study as a whole: TCR clonality showed no direct relationship with survival.

This CDR3 has 16 amino acids. V was shortened by 3 bases and J by 1 base, with 15 bases between the two germline ends. CDR1 is MNHNS and CDR2 is SASEGT in the germline V gene. A remark on this clone: Its specificity is unknown.

The primer mix had 60 V beta and 13 J beta primers. The method was immunoSEQ multiplex PCR; TCRdb's version includes in-frame clones alone and lacks a portion of them. The sample shows under 100,000 clones, about 85% of them seen only once. Patients had residual fresh-frozen tumor tissue and more than two years of survival data. The clonotype originates from a human donor with glioblastoma. Sequencing was performed on blood, taken before dendritic cell vaccination. The chain uses TRBV6-1 and TRBJ1-1, with a possible D match to TRBD1 (5 bases). Here the CDR3 reads CASSDPTFRANTEAFF. The CDR3 DNA reads TGTGCCAGCAGTGACCCAACATTCAGGGCGAACACTGAAGCTTTCTTT.